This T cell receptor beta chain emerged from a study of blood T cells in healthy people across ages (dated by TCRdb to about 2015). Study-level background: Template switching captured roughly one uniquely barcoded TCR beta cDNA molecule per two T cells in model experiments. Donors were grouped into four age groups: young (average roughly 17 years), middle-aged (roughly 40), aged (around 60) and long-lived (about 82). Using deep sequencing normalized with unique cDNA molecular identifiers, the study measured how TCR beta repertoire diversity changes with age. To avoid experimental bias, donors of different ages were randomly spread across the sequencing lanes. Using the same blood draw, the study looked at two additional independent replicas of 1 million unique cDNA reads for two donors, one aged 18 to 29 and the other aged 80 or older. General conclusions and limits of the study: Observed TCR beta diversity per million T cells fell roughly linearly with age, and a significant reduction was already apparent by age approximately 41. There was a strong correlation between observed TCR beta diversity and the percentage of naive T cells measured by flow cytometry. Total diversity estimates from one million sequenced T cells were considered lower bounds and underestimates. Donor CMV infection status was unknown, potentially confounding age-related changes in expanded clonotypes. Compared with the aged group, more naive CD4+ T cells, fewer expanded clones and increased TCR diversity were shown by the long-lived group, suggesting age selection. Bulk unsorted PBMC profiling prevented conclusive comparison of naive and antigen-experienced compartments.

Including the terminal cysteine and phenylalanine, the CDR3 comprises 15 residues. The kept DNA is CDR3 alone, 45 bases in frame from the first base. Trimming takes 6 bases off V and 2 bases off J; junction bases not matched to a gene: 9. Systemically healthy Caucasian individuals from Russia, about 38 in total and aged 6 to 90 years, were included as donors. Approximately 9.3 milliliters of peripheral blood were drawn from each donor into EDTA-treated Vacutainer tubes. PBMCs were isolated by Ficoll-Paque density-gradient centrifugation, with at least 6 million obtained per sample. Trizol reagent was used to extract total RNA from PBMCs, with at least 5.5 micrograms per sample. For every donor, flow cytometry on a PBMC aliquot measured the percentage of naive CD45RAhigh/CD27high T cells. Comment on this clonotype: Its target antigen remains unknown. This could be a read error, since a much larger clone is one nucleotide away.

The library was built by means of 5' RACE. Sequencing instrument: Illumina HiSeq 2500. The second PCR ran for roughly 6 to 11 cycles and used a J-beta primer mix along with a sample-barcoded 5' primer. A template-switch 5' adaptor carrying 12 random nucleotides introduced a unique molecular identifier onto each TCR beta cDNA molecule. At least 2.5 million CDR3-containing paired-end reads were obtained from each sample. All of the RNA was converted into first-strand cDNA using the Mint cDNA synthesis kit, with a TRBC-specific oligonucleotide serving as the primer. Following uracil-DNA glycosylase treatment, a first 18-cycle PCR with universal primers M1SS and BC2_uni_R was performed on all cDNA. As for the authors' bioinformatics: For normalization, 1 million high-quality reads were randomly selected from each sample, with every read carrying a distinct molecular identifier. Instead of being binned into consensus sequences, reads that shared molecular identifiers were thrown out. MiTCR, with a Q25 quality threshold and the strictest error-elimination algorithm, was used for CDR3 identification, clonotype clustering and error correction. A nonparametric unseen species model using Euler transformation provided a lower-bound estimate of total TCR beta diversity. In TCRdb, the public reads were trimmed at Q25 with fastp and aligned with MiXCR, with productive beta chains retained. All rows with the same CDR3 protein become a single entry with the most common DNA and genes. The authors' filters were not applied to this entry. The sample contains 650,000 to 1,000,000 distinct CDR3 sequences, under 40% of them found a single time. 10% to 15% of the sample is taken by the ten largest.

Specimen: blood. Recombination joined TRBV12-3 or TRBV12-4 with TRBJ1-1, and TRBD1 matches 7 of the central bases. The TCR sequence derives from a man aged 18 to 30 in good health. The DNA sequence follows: TGTGCCAGCAGCTCCGGACAGGTTGTCAACACTGAAGCTTTCTTT. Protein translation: CASSSGQVVNTEAFF.